The table lists the clone carrying this TCR beta chain with a few counts. Its antigen is currently unknown. This sample was taken from a study of shared clonotypes between healthy human individuals. For the study at large: A few men and two women, aged 18 to 49, were donors. The study's findings and limits: The expectation was that sequencing depth would affect clonotype sharing among donors.

Germline values: CDR1 SGHRS, CDR2 YFSETQ. The V end was cut by 1 base, the J end by 5 bases, with 9 bases between. The CDR3 totals 13 residues. This table comes from immunoSEQ multiplex PCR, and its TCRdb copy is limited to in-frame clones, with some not included. The sample includes some 360,000 clones, less than 75% of them seen just once. The chain couples TRBV5-1 to TRBJ1-2; no clear D. The sequenced sample was memory CD4+ T cells sorted from blood. Subset in this sample: CD45RA-negative fraction. This clonotype was sampled from a young man in good health. CDR3 loop: CASSLSETYGYTF. The CDR3 DNA reads as TGCGCCAGCAGCTTGTCAGAGACTTATGGCTACACCTTC.